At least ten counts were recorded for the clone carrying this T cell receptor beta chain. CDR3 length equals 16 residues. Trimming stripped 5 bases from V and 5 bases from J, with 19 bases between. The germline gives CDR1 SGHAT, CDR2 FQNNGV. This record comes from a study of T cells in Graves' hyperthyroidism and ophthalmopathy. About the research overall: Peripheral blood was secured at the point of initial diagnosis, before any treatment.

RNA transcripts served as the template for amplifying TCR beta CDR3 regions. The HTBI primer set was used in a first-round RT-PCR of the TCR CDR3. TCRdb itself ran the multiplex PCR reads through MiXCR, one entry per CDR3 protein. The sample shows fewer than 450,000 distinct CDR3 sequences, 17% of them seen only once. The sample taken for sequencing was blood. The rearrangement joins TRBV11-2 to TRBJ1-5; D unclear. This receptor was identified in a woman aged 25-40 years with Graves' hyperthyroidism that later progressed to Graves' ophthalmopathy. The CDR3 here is CASSERASDPDQPQHF. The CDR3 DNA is TGTGCCAGCAGCGAACGGGCCTCGGACCCCGATCAGCCCCAGCATTTT.